These T cell receptor beta chains were read from a single sample in a study of T cells in Graves' hyperthyroidism and ophthalmopathy. TCRdb processed the multiplex PCR reads anew with MiXCR; each CDR3 protein has one entry. The table has some 500,000 distinct CDR3 sequences, roughly 15% seen once. The sequenced sample was blood. The receptor source for this set is a young woman with Graves' ophthalmopathy. Each CDR3 is given with its conserved first and last residue. D genes are given only for firm matches. Only part of the rows carry a size: once, few, many, or a class if the clone is expanded.

>TRBV15|.|TRBJ2-2|TRBD1
TGTGCCACCAGAGGGTGGGCAGGGGGCACCGGGGAGCTGTTTTTT
CATRGWAGGTGELFF
>TRBV28|many|TRBJ1-4|.
TGTGCCAGTTCTTTGGAAAAACTGTTTTTT
CASSLEKLFF
>TRBV20-1|many|TRBJ2-7|TRBD1
TGCAGTGCTAACGTTCGGGACAGGGCCTACGAGCAGTACTTC
CSANVRDRAYEQYF
>TRBV11-3|.|TRBJ2-5|.
TGTGCCAGCAGCCAAGGGGGGATCTACTTC
CASSQGGIYF
>TRBV20-1|many|TRBJ2-1|.
TGCAGTGCTAACCGGGACCAAGAGTTCTACAATGAGCAGTTCTTC
CSANRDQEFYNEQFF
>TRBV14|many|TRBJ1-1|.
TGTGCCAGCAGCCAACGACATGGGGACATGGCAGCTTTCTTT
CASSQRHGDMAAFF
>TRBV11-2|many|TRBJ2-7|.
TGTGCCAGCAGCCCAACAATCAGGGAGCAGTACTTC
CASSPTIREQYF
>TRBV6-1|.|TRBJ2-2|TRBD2
TGTGCCAGCGCCCTAGCGGGGAACACCGGGGAGCTGTTTTTT
CASALAGNTGELFF
>TRBV30|many|TRBJ1-2|.
TGTGCCTGGAGTGTCAGGGCCTATGGCTACACCTTC
CAWSVRAYGYTF
>TRBV6-2/TRBV6-3|.|TRBJ2-7|.
TGTGCCAGCAGTTTATCCGGTTACTCCTACGAGCAGCACTTC
CASSLSGYSYEQHF
>TRBV3-1|.|TRBJ2-7|TRBD2
TGTGCCAGCAGCCAGGGAAGACTAGCGGCGAGCATCTACGAGCAGTACTTC
CASSQGRLAASIYEQYF
>TRBV28|many|TRBJ2-1|.
TGTGCCAGCAGTTTAGCGGTTGATGAGCAGTTCTTC
CASSLAVDEQFF
>TRBV7-9|few|TRBJ2-2|.
TGTGCCAGCAGCCTTATGGAGATGCACACCGGGGAGCTGTTTTTT
CASSLMEMHTGELFF
>TRBV11-2|.|TRBJ2-3|.
TGTGCCAGCACCCTCAGGGGACTTGACTACACAGATACGCAGTATTTT
CASTLRGLDYTDTQYF
>TRBV28|.|TRBJ1-2|TRBD1
TGTGCCAGCAGTTTAGGGGACAGTACATATGGCTACACCTTC
CASSLGDSTYGYTF
>TRBV28|many|TRBJ1-5|.
TGTGCCAGCAGTCAAATCCATCAGCCCCAGCATTTT
CASSQIHQPQHF
>TRBV7-9|.|TRBJ2-1|.
TGTGCCAGCAGCCCCCCCGGGGGCGCTTACAATGAGCAGTTCTTC
CASSPPGGAYNEQFF
>TRBV6-5|many|TRBJ2-2|.
TGTGCCAGCAGTTCACAGGGCCGCGACACCGGGGAGCTGTTTTTT
CASSSQGRDTGELFF
>TRBV11-2|many|TRBJ2-1|.
TGTGCCAGCAGCTTCACCCCTGCAGATTACAATGAGCAGTTCTTC
CASSFTPADYNEQFF
>TRBV11-2|many|TRBJ1-4|.
TGTGCCAGCAGCCGGGAACGTGAAAAACTGTTTTTT
CASSREREKLFF
>TRBV6-2/TRBV6-3|many|TRBJ2-7|.
TGTGCCAGCAGTTACTTATCTGACAGGTCCTACGAGCAGTACTTC
CASSYLSDRSYEQYF
>TRBV11-2|many|TRBJ1-1|.
TGTGCCAGCAGCTTATACCCCGGGGCGGACAGAGAGGAGAACACTGAAGCTTTCTTT
CASSLYPGADREENTEAFF
>TRBV5-1|many|TRBJ2-1|TRBD2
TGCGCCAGCAAACTAGCGGGAGCCAATGAGCAGTTCTTC
CASKLAGANEQFF
>TRBV24-1|many|TRBJ2-5|.
TGTGCCACCAGTGATTCCGCCCCCGGACAGTTGTACCAAGAGACCCAGTACTTC
CATSDSAPGQLYQETQYF
>TRBV18|many|TRBJ2-7|TRBD1
TGTGCCAGCTCACCGTCGGGACAGGGTTACGAGCAGTACTTC
CASSPSGQGYEQYF
>TRBV19|few|TRBJ2-2|TRBD1
TGTGCCAGTACCACGGGACAGCTGAACACCGGGGAGCTGTTTTTT
CASTTGQLNTGELFF